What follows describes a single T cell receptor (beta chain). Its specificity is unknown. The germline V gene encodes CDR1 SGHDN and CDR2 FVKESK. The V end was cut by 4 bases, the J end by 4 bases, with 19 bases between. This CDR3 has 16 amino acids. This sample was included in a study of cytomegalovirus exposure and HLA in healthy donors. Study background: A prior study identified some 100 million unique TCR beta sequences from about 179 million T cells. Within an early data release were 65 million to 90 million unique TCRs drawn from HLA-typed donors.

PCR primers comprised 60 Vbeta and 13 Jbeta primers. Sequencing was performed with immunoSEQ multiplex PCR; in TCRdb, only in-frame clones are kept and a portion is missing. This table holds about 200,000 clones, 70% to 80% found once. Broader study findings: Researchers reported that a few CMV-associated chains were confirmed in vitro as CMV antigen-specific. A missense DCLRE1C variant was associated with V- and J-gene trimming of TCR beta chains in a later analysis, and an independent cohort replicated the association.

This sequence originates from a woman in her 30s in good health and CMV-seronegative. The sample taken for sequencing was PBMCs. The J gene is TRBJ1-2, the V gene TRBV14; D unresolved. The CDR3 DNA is TGTGCCAGCAGCCCAGCGACGGTGAGGCTTTCCTATGGCTACACCTTC. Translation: CASSPATVRLSYGYTF.